This T cell receptor beta chain is from a study of T cell repertoires in cytomegalovirus infection. The overall study: The public TCR beta signatures pointed to both CMV infection and matching HLA type. General study findings and limits: Public TCR beta family frequency separated CMV-and-HLA carriers, including in an independent cohort. Clonotypes of TCR beta that were HLA-C-restricted and CMV-specific dominated the ex vivo response.

TCRdb passed the reads through MiXCR, listing each CDR3 protein once. Of about 740,000 distinct CDR3 sequences listed, roughly 35% are singletons. In its sample, this clonotype was seen many times. The antigen is unknown. V lost 5 bases and J 6 bases, leaving 14 bases between the germline ends. CDR1 is SGHVS and CDR2 is FQNEAQ in the germline V gene. The CDR3 extends over 14 amino acids. Sequencing used PBMCs. This clonotype originated in a human donor in good health (CMV status not recorded). Some clones in this sample may be carry-over from other donors' samples. The gene calls are TRBV7-8 and TRBJ2-1; D unclear. CDR3 in amino acids: CASSERAPLNEQFF. The CDR3 region has the DNA TGTGCCAGCAGCGAAAGGGCCCCACTCAATGAGCAGTTCTTC.